The rows below give T cell receptor beta chains drawn from one sample of a study of control samples from healthy donors and cancer patients. Some clones are missing from TCRdb's copy, which holds only in-frame ones; the method was immunoSEQ multiplex PCR. Of roughly 150,000 clones listed, 93% are singletons. The sequencing input was blood. These receptors originate from a man younger than 30 in good health. CDR3s include the opening cysteine and the closing phenylalanine or tryptophan. A D gene is named only where the DNA matches it firmly. Clone size is stated in some rows and not others, as once, few, many or a class when expanded.

d_gene: -; abundance: -; v_gene: TRBV7-6; j_gene: TRBJ1-3; CDR3nt: TGTGCCAGCAGCTCATCCTTGGGGCCCAACTCTGGAAACACCATATATTTT; CDR3aa: CASSSSLGPNSGNTIYF
d_gene: -; abundance: -; v_gene: TRBV4-1; j_gene: TRBJ2-1; CDR3nt: TGCGCCAGCAGCCAAGGGGTGGGGATCTCCTACAATGAGCAGTTCTTC; CDR3aa: CASSQGVGISYNEQFF
d_gene: -; abundance: once; v_gene: TRBV9; j_gene: TRBJ1-2; CDR3nt: TGTGCCAGCACGGACAGTAACTATGGCTACACCTTC; CDR3aa: CASTDSNYGYTF
d_gene: -; abundance: -; v_gene: TRBV5-1; j_gene: TRBJ2-5; CDR3nt: TGCGCCAGCAGCTTGGTTGTCAGGGAAGAGGCCCAGTACTTC; CDR3aa: CASSLVVREEAQYF
d_gene: -; abundance: once; v_gene: TRBV19; j_gene: TRBJ2-7; CDR3nt: TGTGCCAGTAGTATGGGTCCTAGGGGTACGGAGCAGTACTTC; CDR3aa: CASSMGPRGTEQYF
d_gene: -; abundance: -; v_gene: TRBV30; j_gene: TRBJ2-3; CDR3nt: TGTGCCTGGAGTCGGGGGGCCCTCACAGATACGCAGTATTTT; CDR3aa: CAWSRGALTDTQYF
d_gene: TRBD1; abundance: -; v_gene: TRBV3-1/TRBV3-2; j_gene: TRBJ1-1; CDR3nt: TGTGCCAGCAGCCCCCCCTACAGGGGAGGCCTTAACACTGAAGCTTTCTTT; CDR3aa: CASSPPYRGGLNTEAFF
d_gene: TRBD2; abundance: -; v_gene: TRBV27; j_gene: TRBJ2-7; CDR3nt: TGTGCCAGCAGTTCCCCCTCCCCGGGACTAGTCTACGAGCAGTACTTC; CDR3aa: CASSSPSPGLVYEQYF
d_gene: -; abundance: -; v_gene: TRBV6-5; j_gene: TRBJ2-1; CDR3nt: TGTGCCAGCAGTACATACCACGGGCTCCACAATGAGCAGTTCTTC; CDR3aa: CASSTYHGLHNEQFF
d_gene: -; abundance: once; v_gene: TRBV11-2; j_gene: TRBJ1-5; CDR3nt: TGTGCCAGCAGCTTAGTTCGAAGGTTTCAGCCCCAGCATTTT; CDR3aa: CASSLVRRFQPQHF
d_gene: -; abundance: -; v_gene: TRBV9; j_gene: TRBJ2-2; CDR3nt: TGTGCCAGCAGCGCAACCACAGGGCCCGGGGAGCTGTTTTTT; CDR3aa: CASSATTGPGELFF
d_gene: -; abundance: once; v_gene: TRBV7-9; j_gene: TRBJ1-1; CDR3nt: TGTGCCAGCAGCTTCAGGACGGAAGCTTTCTTT; CDR3aa: CASSFRTEAFF
d_gene: TRBD1; abundance: -; v_gene: TRBV14; j_gene: TRBJ1-1; CDR3nt: TGTGCCAGCAGCCAAGCATACCGGGACAGGGGAGGACGGGCTTTCTTT; CDR3aa: CASSQAYRDRGGRAFF
d_gene: TRBD2; abundance: -; v_gene: TRBV2; j_gene: TRBJ2-4; CDR3nt: TGTGCCACACGGGGGGGGAGCAAAAACATTCAGTACTTC; CDR3aa: CATRGGSKNIQYF
d_gene: -; abundance: -; v_gene: TRBV10-3; j_gene: TRBJ2-5; CDR3nt: TGTGCCATCAGTGAGTCGAACGGGTACCAAGAGACCCAGTACTTC; CDR3aa: CAISESNGYQETQYF
d_gene: -; abundance: -; v_gene: TRBV30; j_gene: TRBJ1-2; CDR3nt: TGTGCCTGGAGCACAGGAGGCTATGGCTACACCTTC; CDR3aa: CAWSTGGYGYTF
d_gene: TRBD1; abundance: once; v_gene: TRBV29-1; j_gene: TRBJ2-7; CDR3nt: TGCAGCGGCGGGACAGGCCCCTACGAGCAGTACTTC; CDR3aa: CSGGTGPYEQYF
d_gene: -; abundance: -; v_gene: TRBV30; j_gene: TRBJ1-1; CDR3nt: TGTGCCTGGACAGATACGAACACTGAAGCTTTCTTT; CDR3aa: CAWTDTNTEAFF
d_gene: TRBD1; abundance: -; v_gene: TRBV6-5; j_gene: TRBJ2-3; CDR3nt: TGTGCCAGCAGACAGGGGGGTACAGATACGCAGTATTTT; CDR3aa: CASRQGGTDTQYF
d_gene: -; abundance: -; v_gene: TRBV9; j_gene: TRBJ1-1; CDR3nt: TGTGCCAGCAGCGCAATACAGCTGAACACTGAAGCTTTCTTT; CDR3aa: CASSAIQLNTEAFF
d_gene: -; abundance: once; v_gene: TRBV21-1; j_gene: TRBJ1-5; CDR3nt: TGTGCCAGCAGCAAAGATACAGGGGATTTTAGCAATCAGCCCCAGCATTTT; CDR3aa: CASSKDTGDFSNQPQHF
d_gene: -; abundance: -; v_gene: TRBV28; j_gene: TRBJ1-5; CDR3nt: TGTGCCAGCAGTTTTATCCCGAGCAATCAGCCCCAGCATTTT; CDR3aa: CASSFIPSNQPQHF
d_gene: -; abundance: -; v_gene: TRBV28; j_gene: TRBJ1-3; CDR3nt: TGTGCCAGCAGTTTTTCGGGCGTTGGAAACACCATATATTTT; CDR3aa: CASSFSGVGNTIYF
d_gene: TRBD1; abundance: -; v_gene: TRBV6-6; j_gene: TRBJ2-7; CDR3nt: TGTGCCAGCAGTCCGACGCCCCGGACAGGGAATATCTACGAGCAGTACTTC; CDR3aa: CASSPTPRTGNIYEQYF
d_gene: TRBD2; abundance: -; v_gene: TRBV10-3; j_gene: TRBJ2-3; CDR3nt: TGTGCCATCAGTGCCCCACCTAGCGGGGCCCTTCTGGATACGCAGTATTTT; CDR3aa: CAISAPPSGALLDTQYF
d_gene: -; abundance: few; v_gene: TRBV2; j_gene: TRBJ1-5; CDR3nt: TGTGCCTCGCACAGGGACAGCAATCAGCCCCAGCATTTT; CDR3aa: CASHRDSNQPQHF
d_gene: -; abundance: once; v_gene: TRBV6-5; j_gene: TRBJ2-5; CDR3nt: TGTGCCAGCAGTTACGGACAGTCTGGCGAGACCCAGTACTTC; CDR3aa: CASSYGQSGETQYF
d_gene: -; abundance: -; v_gene: TRBV27; j_gene: TRBJ1-6; CDR3nt: TGTGCCAGCGGGTGGGCCCTTAATTCACCCCTCCACTTT; CDR3aa: CASGWALNSPLHF
d_gene: TRBD1; abundance: -; v_gene: TRBV28; j_gene: TRBJ1-2; CDR3nt: TGTGCCAGCAGTTTCCCCGGGAGAGGGACAGGAGATGGCTACACCTTC; CDR3aa: CASSFPGRGTGDGYTF
d_gene: -; abundance: -; v_gene: TRBV11-2; j_gene: TRBJ1-1; CDR3nt: TGTGCCAGCAGCTCCCAAGGTACGGACACTGAAGCTTTCTTT; CDR3aa: CASSSQGTDTEAFF
d_gene: -; abundance: -; v_gene: TRBV5-1; j_gene: TRBJ2-5; CDR3nt: TGCGCCAGCAGCTTTTCCGGTCTCAACCAAGAGACCCAGTACTTC; CDR3aa: CASSFSGLNQETQYF
d_gene: TRBD1; abundance: -; v_gene: TRBV6-1; j_gene: TRBJ1-2; CDR3nt: TGTGCCAGCAGTGAACTAGATTTTGAGGGGGCCTATGGCTACACCTTC; CDR3aa: CASSELDFEGAYGYTF
d_gene: TRBD2; abundance: -; v_gene: TRBV5-6; j_gene: TRBJ2-7; CDR3nt: TGTGCCAGCAGCTTAGCGGGAGTCACCGAGCAGTACTTC; CDR3aa: CASSLAGVTEQYF
d_gene: -; abundance: few; v_gene: TRBV6-5; j_gene: TRBJ1-5; CDR3nt: TGTGCCAGCAGTTACTCCTGGCATCAGCCCCAGCATTTT; CDR3aa: CASSYSWHQPQHF
d_gene: -; abundance: -; v_gene: TRBV6-2/TRBV6-3; j_gene: TRBJ2-1; CDR3nt: TGTGCCAGCAGTTTTAGCTCCTACAATGAGCAGTTCTTC; CDR3aa: CASSFSSYNEQFF
d_gene: -; abundance: -; v_gene: TRBV10-3; j_gene: TRBJ1-2; CDR3nt: TGTGCCATCAGTGAGGGACAGAATAACTATGGCTACACCTTC; CDR3aa: CAISEGQNNYGYTF
d_gene: TRBD1; abundance: -; v_gene: TRBV19; j_gene: TRBJ1-1; CDR3nt: TGTGCCAGTACCCCGGGACAGCTGAACACTGAAGCTTTCTTT; CDR3aa: CASTPGQLNTEAFF
d_gene: TRBD1; abundance: -; v_gene: TRBV13; j_gene: TRBJ1-2; CDR3nt: TGTGCCAGCAGCCCCCCCGGGACAGGGGATGGCTACACCTTC; CDR3aa: CASSPPGTGDGYTF
d_gene: -; abundance: -; v_gene: TRBV5-6; j_gene: TRBJ1-1; CDR3nt: TGTGCCAGCAGCAATCTAAACAGGGAACACACTGAAGCTTTCTTT; CDR3aa: CASSNLNREHTEAFF
d_gene: -; abundance: -; v_gene: TRBV18; j_gene: TRBJ1-5; CDR3nt: TGTGCCAGCTCACCACCGGGAGGACAGTTGTATAGCAATCAGCCCCAGCATTTT; CDR3aa: CASSPPGGQLYSNQPQHF
d_gene: TRBD1; abundance: -; v_gene: TRBV5-1; j_gene: TRBJ2-3; CDR3nt: TGCGCCAGCAGCCCCGCTGGGGACAGGATATCTGGCACAGATACGCAGTATTTT; CDR3aa: CASSPAGDRISGTDTQYF
d_gene: TRBD1; abundance: -; v_gene: TRBV4-1; j_gene: TRBJ2-7; CDR3nt: TGCGCCAGCAGCCAAGTCGACAGGGGCTACGAGCAGTACTTC; CDR3aa: CASSQVDRGYEQYF